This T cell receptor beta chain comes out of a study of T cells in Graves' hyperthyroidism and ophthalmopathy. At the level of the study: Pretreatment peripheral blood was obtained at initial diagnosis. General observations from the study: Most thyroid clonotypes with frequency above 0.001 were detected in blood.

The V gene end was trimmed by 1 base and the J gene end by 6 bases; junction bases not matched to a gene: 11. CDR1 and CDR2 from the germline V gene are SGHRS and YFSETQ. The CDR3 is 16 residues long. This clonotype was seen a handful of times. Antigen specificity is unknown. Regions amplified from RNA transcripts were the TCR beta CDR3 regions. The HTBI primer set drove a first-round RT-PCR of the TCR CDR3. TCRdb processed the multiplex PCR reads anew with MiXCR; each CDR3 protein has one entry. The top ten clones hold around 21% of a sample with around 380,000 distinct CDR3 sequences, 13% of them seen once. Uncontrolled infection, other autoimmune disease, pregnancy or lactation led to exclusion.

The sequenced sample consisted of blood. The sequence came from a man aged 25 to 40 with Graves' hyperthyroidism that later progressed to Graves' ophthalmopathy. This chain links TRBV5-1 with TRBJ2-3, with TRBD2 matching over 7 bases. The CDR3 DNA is TGCGCCAGCAGCTTGCCTAGCGGTACCTTAGGGGATACGCAGTATTTT. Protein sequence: CASSLPSGTLGDTQYF. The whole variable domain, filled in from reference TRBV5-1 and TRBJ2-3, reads KAGVTQTPRYLIKTRGQQVTLSCSPISGHRSVSWYQQTPGQGLQFLFEYFSETQRNKGNFPGRFSGRQFSNSRSEMNVSTLELGDSALYLCASSLPSGTLGDTQYFGPGTRLTVL.